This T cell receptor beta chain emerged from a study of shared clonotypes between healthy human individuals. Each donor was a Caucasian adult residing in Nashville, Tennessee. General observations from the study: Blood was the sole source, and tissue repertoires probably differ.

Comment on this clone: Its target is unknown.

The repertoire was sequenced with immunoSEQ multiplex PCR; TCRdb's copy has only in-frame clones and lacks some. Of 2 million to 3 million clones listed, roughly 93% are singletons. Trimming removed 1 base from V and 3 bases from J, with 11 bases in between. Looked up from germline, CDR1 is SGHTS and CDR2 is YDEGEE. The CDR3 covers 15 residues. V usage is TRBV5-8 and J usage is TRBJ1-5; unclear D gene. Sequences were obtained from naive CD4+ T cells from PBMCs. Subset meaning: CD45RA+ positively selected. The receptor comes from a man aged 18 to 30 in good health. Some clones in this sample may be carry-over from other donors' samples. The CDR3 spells CASSLRPVNNQPQHF. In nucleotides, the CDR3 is TGTGCCAGCAGCTTGAGGCCAGTAAACAATCAGCCCCAGCATTTT.